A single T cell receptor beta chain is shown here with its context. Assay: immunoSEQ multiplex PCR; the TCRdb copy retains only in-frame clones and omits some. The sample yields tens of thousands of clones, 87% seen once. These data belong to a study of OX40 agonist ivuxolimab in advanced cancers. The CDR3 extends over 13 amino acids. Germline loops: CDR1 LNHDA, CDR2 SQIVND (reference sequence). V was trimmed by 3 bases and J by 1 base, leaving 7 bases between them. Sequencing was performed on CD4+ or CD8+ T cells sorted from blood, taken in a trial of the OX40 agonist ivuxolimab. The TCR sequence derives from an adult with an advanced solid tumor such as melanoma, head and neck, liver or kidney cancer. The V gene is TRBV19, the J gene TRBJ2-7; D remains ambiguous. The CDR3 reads CASSITNSYEQYF. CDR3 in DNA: TGTGCCAGTAGTATCACCAATTCCTACGAGCAGTACTTC.